One sample yielded the 11 T cell receptor beta chains listed below, sequenced in a study of CD8+ T cells in alopecia areata. Once RNA had been extracted, it was reverse transcribed into cDNA to act as the sequencing template. TCRdb keeps only in-frame clones here, not all; method: immunoSEQ multiplex PCR. This sample has 150,000 or so clones, with more than 75% found just once. The sample here was CD8+ T cells sorted from blood, taken at week 0. The receptor set was obtained from a human donor with alopecia areata.

For this clone: This same CDR3 is encoded by further DNA sequences in the sample. V usage is TRBV2 and J usage is TRBJ2-7; D uncertain. V lost 6 bases, J lost 4 bases, and 4 bases lay in between. The CDR3 totals 10 residues. CDR1 and CDR2 from the germline V gene are SNHLY and FYNNEI. CDR3 DNA: TGTGCCAGCAGGGGTTACGAGCAGTACTTC. This codes for CASRGYEQYF.

The chain combines TRBV2 with TRBJ1-2; perhaps TRBD1 as D (6 bases). CDR3 size: 13 residues. The germline V gene has CDR1 SNHLY and CDR2 FYNNEI. V lost 7 bases and J lost 6, with 15 bases in between. Here the CDR3 reads CASKLMGADGYTF. As DNA, the CDR3 is TGTGCCAGCAAACTTATGGGGGCGGATGGCTACACCTTC.

The J gene is TRBJ1-2, the V gene TRBV14; D unresolved. Trimming shortened V by 0 bases and J by 4 bases, and 15 bases separated the two germline ends. CDR1 and CDR2 (germline): SGHDN, FVKESK. The CDR3 is 16 residues long. Here the CDR3 reads CASSQDPGGTFYGYTF. The CDR3 DNA is TGTGCCAGCAGCCAAGATCCCGGCGGAACCTTCTATGGCTACACCTTC.

This clone has only one observation. This chain uses TRBV11-1 with TRBJ2-1; TRBD2 agrees at 11 bases. V shed 4 bases, J shed 0 bases, and the junction held 8 bases outside the gene matches. CDR1 and CDR2 from the germline V gene are SGHAT and FQDESV (reference sequence). This CDR3 spans 18 amino acids. The CDR3 reads CASSSKGLAVYSYNEQFF. Here the CDR3 DNA reads TGTGCCAGCAGCTCTAAGGGACTAGCGGTTTACTCCTACAATGAGCAGTTCTTC.

The rearrangement uses TRBV30 and TRBJ2-1; D unresolved. Trimming took 1 base from V and 7 from J, leaving 5 bases between them. This CDR3 has 11 residues. Germline assignment: CDR1 GTSNPN and CDR2 SVGIG (reference sequence). The CDR3: CAWSAVNEQFF. The CDR3 nucleotides are TGTGCCTGGAGTGCGGTGAATGAGCAGTTCTTC.

The chain combines TRBV27 with TRBJ2-3, with 7 positions matching TRBD1. This CDR3 has 16 amino acids. CDR1 and CDR2 from the germline V gene are MNHEY and SMNVEV (reference sequence). V lost 3 bases to trimming and J lost 0 bases; unmatched junction nucleotides: 6. The CDR3 sequence is CASSFLPGGSTDTQYF. In DNA form, the CDR3 reads TGTGCCAGCAGTTTCCTCCCAGGGGGAAGCACAGATACGCAGTATTTT.

The chain combines TRBV29-1 with TRBJ2-7; 10 positions match TRBD1. The CDR3 spans 13 residues. Trimming cost V 3 bases and J 2 bases; bases outside gene matches: 1. Germline V gives CDR1 SQVTM, CDR2 ANQGSEA. CDR3 sequence reads: CSVEGQGTYEQYF. As DNA, the CDR3 is TGCAGCGTTGAGGGACAGGGGACCTACGAGCAGTACTTC.

The chain has TRBV2 and TRBJ2-2, with D perhaps assigned TRBD1 or TRBD2 (5 bases each). Germline loops: CDR1 SNHLY, CDR2 FYNNEI. V lost 7 bases and J 5 bases, leaving 20 bases between the germline ends. The CDR3 sequence is 16 residues long. CDR3 DNA: TGTGCCAGCATAGGTGATGCGTGGGGGTATACCGGGGAGCTGTTTTTT. This translates into CASIGDAWGYTGELFF.

The chain combines TRBV29-1 with TRBJ1-1; D is unclear. Trimming cost V 3 bases and J 4 bases, with 6 bases left between them. The CDR3 consists of 11 residues. Germline V CDR1 and CDR2: SQVTM, ANQGSEA. The DNA of the CDR3 is TGCAGCGTTGAGGGCGGCACTGAAGCTTTCTTT. Translation gives CSVEGGTEAFF.

This sequence joins TRBV29-1 and TRBJ2-7; TRBD1 agrees at 7 bases. This CDR3 region has 15 residues. Germline V CDR1 and CDR2: SQVTM, ANQGSEA. V lost 3 bases to trimming and J lost 2 bases; unmatched junction nucleotides: 10. The CDR3, as DNA: TGCAGCGTTGAGGTAGGGGGCGTCAAGACCTACGAGCAGTACTTC. It yields the protein CSVEVGGVKTYEQYF.

The V and J genes are TRBV11-2 and TRBJ2-7; D is unresolved. The CDR3 has 11 amino acids. Germline V gene lookup returns CDR1 SGHAT and CDR2 FQNNGV. V shed 4 bases and J shed 5 bases, with 6 bases lying between them. The CDR3 protein is CASSSWHEQYF. The CDR3 DNA is TGTGCCAGCAGCTCCTGGCACGAGCAGTACTTC.